These 30 T cell receptor beta chains were all obtained from the same sample, sequenced in a study of CD4 T cells in relation to SARS-CoV-2 and coronaviruses. Assay: immunoSEQ multiplex PCR; the TCRdb copy retains only in-frame clones and omits some. The table lists 68,000 or so clones, approximately 93% of them singletons. Unexposed donor CD4+ T cells date from about 2011-2018, before the COVID-19 pandemic. The sequencing sample was made of naive CD4+ T cells from PBMCs. The subset here: naive CD4+ T cells isolated by negative enrichment. These receptors originate from a human donor in good health.

The rearrangement links TRBV9 to TRBJ1-5; no firm D call. The germline gives CDR1 SGDLS, CDR2 YYNGEE. The CDR3 runs 15 residues. V lost 2 bases, J lost 0 bases, and 9 bases lay in between. CDR3 in amino acids: CASSVLGDSNQPQHF. The CDR3, as DNA: TGTGCCAGCAGCGTTTTAGGAGATAGCAATCAGCCCCAGCATTTT.

The chain is built from TRBV6-6 and TRBJ2-2; D may be TRBD2 (5 bases). Trimming shortened V by 2 bases and J by 7 bases, and 11 bases separated the two germline ends. Looked up from germline, CDR1 is MNHNY and CDR2 is SVGAGI (reference sequence). The CDR3 runs 14 residues. The CDR3 here is CASSYERGRGELFF. Here the CDR3 DNA reads TGTGCCAGCAGTTACGAACGGGGTCGCGGGGAGCTGTTTTTT.

In this sample, this clone turned up a few times. The V and J genes are TRBV6-1 and TRBJ1-6; perhaps TRBD1 as D (6 bases). Germline CDR1 and CDR2: MNHNS and SASEGT. Deletions cut 4 bases from V and 0 bases from J, with 16 bases between. The CDR3 extends over 18 amino acids. The CDR3 DNA reads TGTGCCAGCAGTGCGGACAGCCAAAGGAGCTCCTATAATTCACCCCTCCACTTT. It yields the protein CASSADSQRSSYNSPLHF.

This chain joins TRBV5-8 and TRBJ1-5, with 7 bases matching TRBD1. Germline lookup yields CDR1 SGHTS and CDR2 YDEGEE. Unmatched junction bases numbered 9, after V lost 1 base and J lost 11 bases. This CDR3 spans 14 amino acids. The DNA for the CDR3 is TGTGCCAGCAGCTTGTTGTCAGGGGGGGATGCCCAGCATTTT. Amino acid sequence: CASSLLSGGDAQHF.

V gene TRBV9 combines with J gene TRBJ1-6; TRBD1 matches 7 bases. J was trimmed by 5 bases and V by 1 base; bases with no gene match: 0. Germline V CDR1 and CDR2: SGDLS, YYNGEE. This CDR3 region has 14 residues. The DNA for the CDR3 is TGTGCCAGCAGCGTACAGGGGGATAATTCACCCCTCCACTTT. It encodes CASSVQGDNSPLHF.

CDR3 in DNA: TGTGCCAGCAGCTTGGAGCCGAACACTGAAGCTTTCTTT. It is translated as CASSLEPNTEAFF. V gene TRBV7-3 combines with J gene TRBJ1-1, with D hard to call. CDR1 and CDR2 from the germline V gene are SGHTA and FQGTGA. Trimming removed 3 bases from V and 1 base from J, with 6 bases in between. The CDR3 loop spans 13 amino acids.

Remarks on this clone: At the DNA level, this CDR3 is encoded by other sequences in the same sample as well. V usage is TRBV5-1 and J usage is TRBJ2-2; 7 bases align to TRBD1. Germline lookup yields CDR1 SGHRS and CDR2 YFSETQ. The CDR3 runs to 15 residues. Losses at the gene ends were 4 bases for V and 0 bases for J; bases not matched to a gene: 3. The CDR3 bases are TGCGCCAGCAGCAGGACAGGCGCGAACACCGGGGAGCTGTTTTTT. It codes for CASSRTGANTGELFF.

The J gene is TRBJ1-2, the V gene TRBV18, with TRBD1 identical over 7 bases. Looked up from germline, CDR1 is KGHSH and CDR2 is LQKENI. The CDR3 totals 14 residues. Unmatched junction bases numbered 6, after V lost 6 bases and J lost 2 bases. The CDR3 sequence: CASSSIQGNYGYTF. The CDR3 DNA sequence: TGTGCCAGCTCCTCCATACAGGGGAACTATGGCTACACCTTC.

The rearrangement links TRBV6-5 to TRBJ2-7; D is possibly TRBD1 or TRBD2 (6 bases each). The CDR3 contains 13 residues. Germline V gives CDR1 MNHEY, CDR2 SVGAGI. The germline V and J ends were trimmed by 6 bases and 3 bases, with 12 bases remaining between them. The CDR3: CASSGGHIYEQYF. CDR3 in DNA: TGTGCCAGCAGCGGGGGACACATCTACGAGCAGTACTTC.

The chain employs TRBV10-1 and TRBJ1-2; 8 nucleotides line up with TRBD1. CDR3 length: 15 amino acids. Germline values: CDR1 WNHNN, CDR2 SYGVQD (reference sequence). The junction had 15 bases not matched to a gene; V was cut back by 6 bases and J by 9 bases. CDR3 sequence: CASRKKGAGGGSYTF. In DNA form, the CDR3 reads TGCGCCAGCAGAAAGAAGGGGGCAGGGGGCGGGAGCTACACCTTC.

The chain combines TRBV7-9 with TRBJ2-7; 7 bases agree with TRBD1. The germline CDR1 and CDR2 sequences are SEHNR and FQNEAQ (reference sequence). Losses at the gene ends were 2 bases for V and 5 bases for J; bases not matched to a gene: 9. This CDR3 region has 15 residues. The CDR3 is CASSLNLNRGHEQYF. The CDR3 DNA reads as TGTGCCAGCAGCTTAAACCTCAACAGGGGCCACGAGCAGTACTTC.

This chain links TRBV6-1 with TRBJ2-1; D is possibly TRBD2 (5 bases). V was clipped by 0 bases and J by 9 bases, with 6 bases between them. The CDR3 runs to 12 residues. CDR1 and CDR2 from the germline V gene are MNHNS and SASEGT. In DNA form, the CDR3 reads TGTGCCAGCAGTGAAGCCGGGGTTGAGCAGTTCTTC. It is translated as CASSEAGVEQFF.

This chain joins TRBV7-3 and TRBJ1-2; weak D call: TRBD1 (6 bases). Germline V lookup: CDR1 SGHTA, CDR2 FQGTGA. Trimming stripped 5 bases from V and 4 bases from J, with 11 bases between. The CDR3 spans 13 residues. CDR3 sequence reads: CASSPGQSYGYTF. The CDR3 DNA follows: TGTGCCAGCAGCCCCGGACAGTCCTATGGCTACACCTTC.

The chain uses TRBV11-3 and TRBJ1-4, with D possibly being TRBD1 (6 bases). This CDR3 region has 15 residues. Trimming pared 3 bases from V and 8 bases from J, leaving 16 bases between. In germline, CDR1 is SGHNT, CDR2 YENEEA. CDR3 in amino acids: CASSFRDGGGEKLFF. The CDR3 region has the DNA TGTGCCAGCAGCTTCCGAGATGGAGGGGGAGAAAAACTGTTTTTT. The full variable domain, rest sourced from reference TRBV11-3 and TRBJ1-4, is EAGVVQSPRYKIIEKKQPVAFWCNPISGHNTLYWYLQNLGQGPELLIRYENEEAVDDSQLPKDRFSAERLKGVDSTLKIQPAELGDSAVYLCASSFRDGGGEKLFFGSGTQLSVL.

The genes are TRBV29-1 and TRBJ1-4; D unclear. Germline V gene sequence: CDR1 SQVTM, CDR2 ANQGSEA. The CDR3 is 13 residues long. Trimming took off 4 bases at V and 3 bases at J, with 9 bases between the two ends. CDR3 region: CSVGRAPNEKLFF. The CDR3 DNA follows: TGCAGCGTTGGTAGGGCCCCTAATGAAAAACTGTTTTTT.

V usage is TRBV6-2 or TRBV6-3 and J usage is TRBJ1-2; D possibly corresponds to TRBD1 (6 bases). The CDR3 spans 13 residues. Germline CDR1 MNHEY, CDR2 SVGEGT. V dropped 6 bases and J dropped 7 bases, with 15 bases sitting between them. CDR3 in DNA: TGTGCCAGCAGCCACGAGACAGGTGGTGGCTACACCTTC. Protein sequence: CASSHETGGGYTF.

The rearrangement joins TRBV15 to TRBJ1-2; D remains unclear. The V end was cut by 1 base, the J end by 6 bases, with 12 bases between. Germline V gene lookup returns CDR1 LNHNV and CDR2 YYDKDF (reference sequence). This CDR3 is 14 amino acids long. The CDR3 is CATSRVGQADGYTF. Here the CDR3 DNA reads TGTGCCACCAGCAGAGTCGGCCAGGCGGATGGCTACACCTTC.

The rearrangement links TRBV7-9 to TRBJ2-4, with D perhaps assigned TRBD1 or TRBD2 (5 bases each). There are 14 residues in the CDR3. The germline V gene has CDR1 SEHNR and CDR2 FQNEAQ (reference sequence). The ends were cut back, 4 bases at V and 6 bases at J, with 13 bases in the middle. CDR3 region: CASSSSGGPNIQYF. The CDR3 DNA sequence: TGTGCCAGCAGCTCTAGTGGGGGTCCAAACATTCAGTACTTC.

The CDR3 nucleotides are TGTGCCAGCAGCTTGGTCTTAAGGGCCCGCACAGATACGCAGTATTTT. Translating it yields CASSLVLRARTDTQYF. The chain has TRBV5-4 and TRBJ2-3, with D unclear. Germline-derived CDR1 and CDR2 are SGHNT and YYREEE (reference sequence). This CDR3 is built from 16 residues. Trimming removed 0 bases at V and 1 base at J, with 12 bases between.

The gene calls are TRBV7-3 and TRBJ2-6, with D unresolved. V was pared by 4 bases and J by 2 bases, with 9 bases between. The CDR3 has 15 amino acids. CDR1 SGHTA and CDR2 FQGTGA come from the germline V gene. The CDR3 loop reads CASSYVWAGANVLTF. CDR3 bases: TGTGCCAGCAGCTACGTTTGGGCTGGGGCCAACGTCCTGACTTTC.

The chain employs TRBV24-1 and TRBJ2-7, with a tentative D call TRBD2 (8 bases). The ends were cut back, 7 bases at V and 4 bases at J, with 19 bases in the middle. Per germline, CDR1 KGHDR and CDR2 SFDVKD. The CDR3 extends over 15 amino acids. The CDR3 DNA is TGTGCCACCAGCGCTTTCGGGAGGGGGCAGTACGAGCAGTACTTC. Translating gives CATSAFGRGQYEQYF.

In this sample, this clone turned up once. The chain has TRBV28 and TRBJ1-4; no clear D gene. Germline V CDR1 and CDR2: MDHEN, SYDVKM. The V end lost 5 bases, the J end lost 8 bases, and 15 bases lay between the germline ends. There are 14 residues in the CDR3. The CDR3 DNA follows: TGTGCCAGCAGTGTAGAATGGGTTCGAGAAAAACTGTTTTTT. This codes for CASSVEWVREKLFF. Based on the CDR3 plus reference TRBV28 and TRBJ1-4, the full variable domain is DVKVTQSSRYLVKRTGEKVFLECVQDMDHENMFWYRQDPGLGLRLIYFSYDVKMKEKGDIPEGYSVSREKKERFSLILESASTNQTSMYLCASSVEWVREKLFFGSGTQLSVL.

The chain uses TRBV2 and TRBJ1-5; D unresolved. CDR1 is SNHLY and CDR2 is FYNNEI in the germline V gene. V lost 3 bases and J 6 bases, leaving 12 bases between the germline ends. The length of the CDR3 is 14 residues. In DNA form, the CDR3 reads TGTGCCAGCAGTGACGACTTAAACGCTCAGCCCCAGCATTTT. Translated: CASSDDLNAQPQHF.

The CDR3 reads CASSPSPGQGRDEQYF. DNA for the CDR3: TGTGCCAGCAGCCCATCTCCGGGACAGGGGCGGGACGAGCAGTACTTC. The chain has TRBV3-1 (or the pseudogene TRBV3-2) and TRBJ2-7, with TRBD1 matching over 10 bases. Trimming at V came to 4 bases and at J to 5 bases, leaving 11 bases not matched to a gene. This CDR3 is built from 16 residues. CDR1 LGHDT and CDR2 YNNKEL come from the germline V gene (reference sequence).

V and J are TRBV10-3 and TRBJ2-3, with a tentative D call TRBD2 (6 bases). Trimming shortened V by 6 bases and J by 6 bases, and 16 bases separated the two germline ends. The CDR3 extends over 14 amino acids. Germline CDR1 and CDR2: ENHRY and SYGVKD. CDR3 amino acids: CAISPGLPPDTQYF. The CDR3 DNA sequence: TGTGCCATCAGCCCGGGACTCCCCCCCGATACGCAGTATTTT.

The chain employs TRBV19 and TRBJ2-3; a weak D match, TRBD1 (5 bases). CDR1 is LNHDA and CDR2 is SQIVND in the germline V gene (reference sequence). The V end was cut by 0 bases, the J end by 1 base, with 8 bases between. The length of the CDR3 is 15 residues. The CDR3 sequence is CASSIDTRGTDTQYF. The DNA of the CDR3 is TGTGCCAGTAGTATAGATACCAGGGGCACAGATACGCAGTATTTT.

The chain recombines TRBV2 with TRBJ2-7; D possibly uses TRBD1 or TRBD2 (6 bases each). The CDR3 consists of 17 residues. Germline loops: CDR1 SNHLY, CDR2 FYNNEI. Trimming took 8 bases from V and 6 from J, leaving 29 bases between them. The DNA for the CDR3 is TGTGCCAGCCCGATATCCGGTATGGGCTCGGGGGCTGGCGAGCAGTACTTC. Residues: CASPISGMGSGAGEQYF.

This rearrangement joins TRBV28 to TRBJ2-2; D may be TRBD2 (6 bases). The germline V and J ends were trimmed by 5 bases and 5 bases, with 15 bases remaining between them. In germline, CDR1 is MDHEN, CDR2 SYDVKM. CDR3 length: 15 amino acids. The CDR3 DNA reads TGTGCCAGCAGTCGATCCCGAGGAGGGACCGGGGAGCTGTTTTTT. This encodes CASSRSRGGTGELFF.

The rearrangement links TRBV7-2 to TRBJ2-7; 12 nucleotides match TRBD1. After removal of 4 bases from V and 7 bases from J, the junction contained 17 bases not matched to a gene. In germline, CDR1 is SGHTA, CDR2 FQGNSA. The length of the CDR3 is 18 residues. This CDR3 reads CASSSKRGQGAMLGEQYF. CDR3 DNA sequence: TGTGCCAGCAGCTCAAAGCGGGGACAGGGGGCAATGCTGGGTGAGCAGTACTTC.

The chain combines TRBV6-7 with TRBJ2-1, with D perhaps being TRBD1 or TRBD2 (5 bases each). TRBV6-7 is labeled an ORF, and its function is uncertain. The CDR3 sequence is 12 residues long. V was cut by 0 bases and J by 9 bases, with 6 bases left in between. The CDR3 sequence is CASSYSRGEQFF. The CDR3 DNA sequence: TGTGCCAGCAGTTACTCGAGGGGTGAGCAGTTCTTC.